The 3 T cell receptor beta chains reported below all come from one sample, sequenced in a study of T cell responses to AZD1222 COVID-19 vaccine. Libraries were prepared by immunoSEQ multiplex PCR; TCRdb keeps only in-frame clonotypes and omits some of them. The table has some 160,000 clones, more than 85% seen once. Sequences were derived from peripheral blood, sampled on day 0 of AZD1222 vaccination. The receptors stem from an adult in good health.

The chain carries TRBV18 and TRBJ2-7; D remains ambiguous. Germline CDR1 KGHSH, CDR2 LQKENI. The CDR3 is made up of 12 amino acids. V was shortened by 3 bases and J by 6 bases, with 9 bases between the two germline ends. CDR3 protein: CASSPWNREQYF. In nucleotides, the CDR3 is TGTGCCAGCTCACCTTGGAACCGCGAGCAGTACTTC.

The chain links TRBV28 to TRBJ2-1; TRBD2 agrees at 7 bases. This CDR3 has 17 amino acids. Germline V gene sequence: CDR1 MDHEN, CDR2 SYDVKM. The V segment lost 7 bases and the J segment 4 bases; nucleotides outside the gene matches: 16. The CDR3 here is CASTGTTQGSIYNEQFF. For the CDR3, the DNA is TGTGCCAGCACCGGGACTACCCAAGGTAGTATTTACAATGAGCAGTTCTTC.

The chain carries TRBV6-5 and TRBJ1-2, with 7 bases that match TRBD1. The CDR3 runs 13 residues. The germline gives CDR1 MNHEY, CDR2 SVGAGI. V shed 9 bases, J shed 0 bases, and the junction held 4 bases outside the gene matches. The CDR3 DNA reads TGTGCCAGTGGGACAGCTCCTAACTATGGCTACACCTTC. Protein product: CASGTAPNYGYTF.